This TCR beta chain was retrieved from a study of T cells in tumors and immune-related adverse events. V was pared by 0 bases and J by 2 bases, with 5 bases between. This CDR3 has 14 amino acids. The germline V gene has CDR1 LGHNA and CDR2 YNFKEQ. Data came from immunoSEQ multiplex PCR; TCRdb stores just in-frame clones and leaves some out. Among about 22,000 clones listed, 80% to 95% were seen once. J is TRBJ2-1 and V is TRBV4-2; no definite D call. The source material was lymph node tissue, sampled from a patient treated with anti-PD-1 therapy. The clonotype was recovered from a female donor with metastatic renal cell carcinoma. The CDR3 DNA reads TGTGCCAGCAGCCAAGACGCTACCTACAATGAGCAGTTCTTC. Its protein product is CASSQDATYNEQFF.